The sequence of this TCR beta chain was determined in a study of T cells in Graves' hyperthyroidism and ophthalmopathy. In germline, CDR1 is LGHNT, CDR2 FRNRAP. This CDR3 region has 11 residues. Regions amplified from RNA transcripts were the TCR beta CDR3 regions. The HTBI set primed first-round TCR CDR3 RT-PCR. A single record per CDR3 protein comes from TCRdb applying MiXCR to the multiplex PCR reads. The sample lists about 290,000 distinct CDR3 sequences, over 15% occurring once. This clonotype was seen at least ten times. Sequenced input: blood. The chain joins TRBV12-5 to TRBJ2-3, with D maybe TRBD2 (5 bases). This clonotype originated in a woman in her sixties with Graves' ophthalmopathy. The chain's CDR3 is CASGSTDTQYF. In nucleotides, the CDR3 is TGTGCCAGCGGCAGCACAGATACGCAGTATTTT.